This TCR beta chain was observed in a study of cytomegalovirus exposure and HLA in healthy donors. Study context: Among 150 million to 200 million T cells, an earlier analysis found 90 million to 130 million unique TCR beta sequences. Notes on the study in general: Information on immune exposure was restricted to one variable (CMV serostatus). Later on, a genetic analysis was performed. It linked a missense variant in DCLRE1C with V- and J-gene trimming of TCR beta.

Healthy people donating bone marrow made up the donors. Concerning this clone: What it binds is not known.

The PCR contained 60 Vbeta and 13 Jbeta primers. Sequencing used immunoSEQ multiplex PCR; TCRdb keeps in-frame clones, though not all of them. The sample shows roughly 80,000 clones, around 81% of them seen only once. CDR1 MNHEY and CDR2 SMNVEV come from the germline V gene (reference sequence). The CDR3 is 19 residues long. With 6 bases clipped from V and 5 bases from J, the junction kept 18 bases outside the gene matches. This TCR was sampled from a woman in her twenties or thirties in good health and CMV-seronegative. Sequencing input: PBMCs. This chain links TRBV27 with TRBJ2-2; 10 nucleotides line up with TRBD1. The CDR3 DNA reads TGTGCCAGCAGGGGGACAGGGGAGGGTCCATTAATTGGGACCGGGGAGCTGTTTTTT. It specifies CASRGTGEGPLIGTGELFF.